This T cell receptor beta chain emerged from a study of technical replicates of blood from several donors. This table comes from immunoSEQ multiplex PCR, and its TCRdb copy is limited to in-frame clones, with some not included. The table includes approximately 51,000 clones, just over 90% detected once. V lost 4 bases and J 1 base, leaving 8 bases between the germline ends. Germline assignment: CDR1 SGHRS and CDR2 YFSETQ. CDR3 length: 13 amino acids. The rearrangement joins TRBV5-1 to TRBJ1-1, with no clear D. The clonotype was recovered from a human donor in good health. Some clones in this sample may be carry-over from other donors' samples. Sequences were obtained from PBMCs. DNA for the CDR3: TGCGCCAGCAGCCAAGGCGGGAACACTGAAGCTTTCTTT. The encoded protein is CASSQGGNTEAFF.